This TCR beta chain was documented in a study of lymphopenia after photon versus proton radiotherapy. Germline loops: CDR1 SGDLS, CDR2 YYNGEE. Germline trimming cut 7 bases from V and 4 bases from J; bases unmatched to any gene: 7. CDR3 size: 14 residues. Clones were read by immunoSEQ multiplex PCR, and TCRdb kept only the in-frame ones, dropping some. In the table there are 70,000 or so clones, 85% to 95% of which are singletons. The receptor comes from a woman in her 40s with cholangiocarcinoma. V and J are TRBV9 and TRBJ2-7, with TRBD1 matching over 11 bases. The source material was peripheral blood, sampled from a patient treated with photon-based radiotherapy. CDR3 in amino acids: CASGPGQGGYEQYF. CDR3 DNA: TGTGCCAGCGGACCGGGACAGGGGGGTTACGAGCAGTACTTC.